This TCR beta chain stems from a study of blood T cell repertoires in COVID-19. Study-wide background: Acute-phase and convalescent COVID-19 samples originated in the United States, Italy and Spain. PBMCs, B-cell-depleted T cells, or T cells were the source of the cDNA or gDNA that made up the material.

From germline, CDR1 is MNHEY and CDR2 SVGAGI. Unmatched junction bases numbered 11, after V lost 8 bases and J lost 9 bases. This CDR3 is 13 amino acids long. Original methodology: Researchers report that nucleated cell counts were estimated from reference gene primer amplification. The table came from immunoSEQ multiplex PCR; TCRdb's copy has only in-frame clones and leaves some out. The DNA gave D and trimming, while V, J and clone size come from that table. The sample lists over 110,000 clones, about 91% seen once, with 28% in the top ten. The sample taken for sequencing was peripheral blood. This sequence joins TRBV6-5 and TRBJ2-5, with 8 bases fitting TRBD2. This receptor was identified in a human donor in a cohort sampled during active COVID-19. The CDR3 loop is CASGIGGGIPQYF. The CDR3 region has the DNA TGTGCCAGCGGAATAGGCGGGGGGATTCCCCAGTACTTC.